Sequencing of this TCR beta chain was carried out in a study of shared clonotypes between healthy human individuals. The CDR3 runs to 15 residues. TCRdb keeps only in-frame clones here, not all; method: immunoSEQ multiplex PCR. The sample gives about 2 million clones, around 96% of which show up once; 0.9% to 1.3% is in the top ten. Naive CD8 cells lacked CD45RO, underwent positive selection for CCR7 and left out terminally differentiated effector memory CD45RA+ cells. Sequencing was performed on naive CD8+ T cells sorted from blood. The sequence derives from a man aged 18-30 years in good health. The chain recombines TRBV12-2 with TRBJ2-7; the D segment call TRBD2 is taken from the table without a DNA check. TRBV12-2 is a pseudogene locus. In nucleotides, the CDR3 is TGTGCAAGTCGCTCGGGACTAGCGGAACCCTACGAGCAGTACTTC. Translated, it gives CASRSGLAEPYEQYF.